Following are 18 T cell receptor beta chains from one sample sequenced in a study of siplizumab effects on memory and regulatory T cells. TCRdb keeps only in-frame clones here, not all; method: immunoSEQ multiplex PCR. Of about 120,000 clones listed, roughly 95% are singletons. Sequencing was done on a sample of non-Treg CD4+ T cells sorted from blood. All receptors derive from a human donor in good health.

This chain uses TRBV10-3 with TRBJ2-1; 9 nucleotides agree with TRBD2. J was trimmed by 9 bases and V by 4 bases; bases with no gene match: 4. CDR1 is ENHRY, CDR2 SYGVKD, per germline. The CDR3 is 13 residues long. This CDR3 reads CAISGGLASEQFF. The CDR3 DNA is TGTGCCATCAGTGGGGGACTAGCCAGTGAGCAGTTCTTC.

The chain recombines TRBV5-1 with TRBJ2-3; no definite D call. V lost 5 bases, J lost 5 bases, and 6 bases lay in between. CDR1 SGHRS and CDR2 YFSETQ come from the germline V gene. The CDR3 length is 11 residues. The CDR3 sequence: CASREVDTQYF. The CDR3 DNA sequence: TGCGCCAGCAGGGAAGTAGATACGCAGTATTTT.

CDR3 nucleotide sequence: TGTGCCAGTAGTCGGGACAGGGGTTTTGTGAACACTGAAGCTTTCTTT. This translates into CASSRDRGFVNTEAFF. The gene calls are TRBV19 and TRBJ1-1, with 10 bases aligning to TRBD1. The CDR3 contains 16 residues. CDR1 is LNHDA and CDR2 is SQIVND in the germline V gene (reference sequence). With V trimmed by 5 bases and J by 0 bases, 6 bases remained unmatched. Full variable domain (rest looked up from reference TRBV19 and TRBJ1-1): DGGITQSPKYLFRKEGQNVTLSCEQNLNHDAMYWYRQDPGQGLRLIYYSQIVNDFQKGDIAEGYSVSREKKESFPLTVTSAQKNPTAFYLCASSRDRGFVNTEAFFGQGTRLTVV.

The chain is built from TRBV5-1 and TRBJ2-7; maybe TRBD1 (6 bases). The CDR3 is made up of 16 amino acids. Germline assignment: CDR1 SGHRS and CDR2 YFSETQ. V gave up 4 bases and J gave up 2 bases, with 19 bases separating them. The CDR3 DNA is TGCGCCAGCAGCCTGCAGGACAGCTTTCAAACCTACGAGCAGTACTTC. It specifies CASSLQDSFQTYEQYF.

CDR3 loop: CASSSTSGYGTQYF. DNA of the CDR3: TGTGCCAGCAGCTCTACTAGCGGCTACGGGACCCAGTACTTC. The chain links TRBV7-7 to TRBJ2-5; 8 bases line up with TRBD2. The CDR3 covers 14 residues. In germline, CDR1 is SSHAT, CDR2 FNYEAQ (reference sequence). V gave up 4 bases and J gave up 7 bases; unmatched junction bases: 8.

This chain connects TRBV28 to TRBJ2-3; 11 positions agree with TRBD2. V trimming: 5 bases; J trimming: 7 bases; junction bases outside the gene matches: 5. CDR1 and CDR2 (germline): MDHEN, SYDVKM. This CDR3 is 14 amino acids long. The CDR3 region is CASSPSGGRYTQYF. CDR3 DNA: TGTGCCAGCAGTCCTAGCGGGGGGCGGTATACGCAGTATTTT.

The V call is TRBV10-3, the J call TRBJ1-5; TRBD1 is a possible D gene (6 bases). Deletions cut 3 bases from V and 0 bases from J, with 21 bases between. This CDR3 has 19 residues. Per the germline V gene, CDR1 is ENHRY and CDR2 is SYGVKD. For the CDR3, the DNA is TGTGCCATCAGTGATTCGGGACACGCAATTACCTCTAGCAATCAGCCCCAGCATTTT. Translating gives CAISDSGHAITSSNQPQHF.

The genes are TRBV28 and TRBJ2-6, with 9 positions matching TRBD1. The V segment lost 5 bases and the J segment 1 base; nucleotides outside the gene matches: 12. CDR3 length equals 19 residues. The germline CDR1 and CDR2 sequences are MDHEN and SYDVKM. CDR3 DNA sequence: TGTGCCAGCAGTGGCCACCCGGGACAGGGAGCTTCTGGGGCCAACGTCCTGACTTTC. It codes for CASSGHPGQGASGANVLTF. Complete variable domain (other parts from reference TRBV28 and TRBJ2-6): DVKVTQSSRYLVKRTGEKVFLECVQDMDHENMFWYRQDPGLGLRLIYFSYDVKMKEKGDIPEGYSVSREKKERFSLILESASTNQTSMYLCASSGHPGQGASGANVLTFGAGSRLTVL.

This rearrangement joins TRBV6-1 to TRBJ2-1; weak D call: TRBD1 (6 bases). CDR1 MNHNS and CDR2 SASEGT come from the germline V gene. The CDR3 spans 13 residues. The V gene lost 9 bases and the J gene lost 0 bases, with 9 bases spanning the gap. The CDR3 is CARDSSSYNEQFF. In DNA form, the CDR3 reads TGTGCCAGGGACAGCAGCTCCTACAATGAGCAGTTCTTC.

This rearrangement joins TRBV19 to TRBJ1-3; D is perhaps TRBD1 (5 bases). CDR1 is LNHDA, CDR2 SQIVND, per germline (reference sequence). Trimming removed 6 bases from V and 0 bases from J, with 18 bases in between. The CDR3 extends over 17 amino acids. This CDR3 is CASRWDLAPNSGNTIYF. In DNA form, the CDR3 reads TGTGCCAGTAGGTGGGACCTGGCTCCCAACTCTGGAAACACCATATATTTT.

The chain has TRBV23-1 and TRBJ1-5, with TRBD1 identical over 11 bases. TRBV23-1 qualifies as an ORF whose function is uncertain. V lost 8 bases to trimming and J lost 2 bases; unmatched junction nucleotides: 11. This CDR3 region has 17 residues. The CDR3 sequence is CASGLIRTGGGNQPQHF. Written as DNA, the CDR3 is TGCGCCAGCGGGCTTATACGGACAGGGGGCGGCAATCAGCCCCAGCATTTT.

The rearrangement links TRBV14 to TRBJ1-1; no clear D. V lost 6 bases to trimming and J lost 0 bases, with 2 bases between them. The CDR3 is 11 residues long. CDR1 is SGHDN, CDR2 FVKESK, per germline. Here the CDR3 DNA reads TGTGCCAGCAGGATGAACACTGAAGCTTTCTTT. It yields the protein CASRMNTEAFF.

The chain couples TRBV4-3 to TRBJ1-1; D unresolved. Germline lookup yields CDR1 LGHNA and CDR2 YSLEER. Trimming removed 1 base at V and 8 bases at J, with 8 bases between. This CDR3 spans 12 amino acids. The CDR3 DNA reads as TGCGCCAGCAGCCAAGCCGGGAGCGAAGCTTTCTTT. Protein sequence: CASSQAGSEAFF.

The rearrangement links TRBV28 to TRBJ2-7, with 7 nucleotides matching TRBD2. Unmatched junction bases numbered 5, after V lost 3 bases and J lost 0 bases. Germline V gene lookup returns CDR1 MDHEN and CDR2 SYDVKM. The CDR3 sequence is 15 residues long. CDR3 in amino acids: CASSLGGGSSYEQYF. For the CDR3, the DNA is TGTGCCAGCAGTTTGGGCGGGGGTTCCTCCTACGAGCAGTACTTC.

The rearrangement joins TRBV19 to TRBJ1-2; maybe TRBD1 (5 bases). The CDR3 loop spans 18 amino acids. The V and J ends lost 0 bases and 2 bases respectively, with 19 bases between them. Germline values: CDR1 LNHDA, CDR2 SQIVND (reference sequence). The CDR3 DNA is TGTGCCAGTAGTATAGATCTCGGGGGAAGGAAGCAAAACTATGGCTACACCTTC. This sequence encodes CASSIDLGGRKQNYGYTF.

The chain uses TRBV7-9 and TRBJ1-1, with D tentatively TRBD1 (5 bases). Trimming took off 1 base at V and 5 bases at J, with 14 bases between the two ends. Germline-derived CDR1 and CDR2 are SEHNR and FQNEAQ (reference sequence). CDR3 length equals 15 residues. CDR3 region: CASSLGGGVRTEAFF. Written as DNA, the CDR3 is TGTGCCAGCAGCTTAGGCGGAGGGGTGAGAACTGAAGCTTTCTTT.

The chain has TRBV6-5 and TRBJ1-4; D ambiguous. CDR3 length equals 14 residues. Germline V gives CDR1 MNHEY, CDR2 SVGAGI. Trimming stripped 10 bases from V and 0 bases from J, with 12 bases between. The CDR3 is CATSSGATNEKLFF. As DNA, the CDR3 is TGTGCCACCTCCTCGGGTGCAACTAATGAAAAACTGTTTTTT.

The gene calls are TRBV7-3 and TRBJ2-3, with 10 bases lining up with TRBD2. The CDR3 spans 17 residues. Losses at the gene ends were 5 bases for V and 2 bases for J; bases not matched to a gene: 10. The germline CDR1 and CDR2 sequences are SGHTA and FQGTGA. This CDR3 is CASSPRGLADHTDTQYF. The CDR3, as DNA: TGTGCCAGCAGCCCGAGAGGACTAGCGGACCACACAGATACGCAGTATTTT. Together with reference TRBV7-3 and TRBJ2-3, the CDR3 gives the full variable domain: GAGVSQTPSNKVTEKGKYVELRCDPISGHTALYWYRQSLGQGPEFLIYFQGTGAADDSGLPNDRFFAVRPEGSVSTLKIQRTERGDSAVYLCASSPRGLADHTDTQYFGPGTRLTVL.